What follows are 26 T cell receptor beta chains derived from one specimen sequenced in a study of blood T cell repertoires in COVID-19. The table came from immunoSEQ multiplex PCR; TCRdb's copy has only in-frame clones and leaves some out. The data show about 330,000 clones, 92% seen once. The sample comprised PBMCs or T cells enriched from blood (not recorded which). These receptors all stem from a woman under 40 who had recovered from COVID-19.

The CDR3 DNA sequence: TGTGCCTGGAGTGGTGTAGGGGCCTACGAGCAGTACTTC. Its protein is CAWSGVGAYEQYF. The J gene is TRBJ2-7, the V gene TRBV30; TRBD1 might be the D (5 bases). The CDR3 is made up of 13 amino acids. Germline V gene lookup returns CDR1 GTSNPN and CDR2 SVGIG (reference sequence). Trimming stripped 1 base from V and 2 bases from J, with 9 bases between.

V and J are TRBV28 and TRBJ1-1; D may be TRBD1 (6 bases). Per germline, CDR1 MDHEN and CDR2 SYDVKM. The V and J ends lost 6 bases and 0 bases respectively, with 17 bases between them. The CDR3 spans 16 residues. CDR3 residues: CASSPHVGAMNTEAFF. The CDR3, as DNA: TGTGCCAGCAGCCCACACGTGGGGGCCATGAACACTGAAGCTTTCTTT. The complete variable domain, with remaining parts taken from reference TRBV28 and TRBJ1-1, reads DVKVTQSSRYLVKRTGEKVFLECVQDMDHENMFWYRQDPGLGLRLIYFSYDVKMKEKGDIPEGYSVSREKKERFSLILESASTNQTSMYLCASSPHVGAMNTEAFFGQGTRLTVV.

V gene TRBV28 combines with J gene TRBJ1-2, with TRBD1 as a possible D gene (5 bases). Germline CDR1 is MDHEN and CDR2 is SYDVKM. Trimming took 4 bases from V and 3 from J, leaving 6 bases between them. This CDR3 contains 12 residues. CDR3 loop: CASSWDYYGYTF. The CDR3 nucleotides read TGTGCCAGCAGTTGGGACTACTATGGCTACACCTTC.

The V gene is TRBV4-3, the J gene TRBJ2-1; 14 nucleotides align to TRBD2. This CDR3 spans 16 amino acids. V shed 5 bases and J 14 bases; nucleotides not matched to a gene: 14. The germline CDR1 and CDR2 sequences are LGHNA and YSLEER. In DNA form, the CDR3 reads TGCGCCAGCAGCAAACCGGGACTAGCGGGAGACCGGCTAGAGTTCTTC. It yields the protein CASSKPGLAGDRLEFF.

The rearrangement links TRBV3-1 (or the pseudogene TRBV3-2) to TRBJ2-3; 8 positions match TRBD2. After removal of 4 bases from V and 2 bases from J, the junction contained 5 bases not matched to a gene. Germline CDR1 is LGHDT and CDR2 is YNNKEL (reference sequence). This CDR3 comprises 15 residues. CDR3 bases: TGTGCCAGCAGCCTAGTAGCGGGAACCACAGATACGCAGTATTTT. Translated: CASSLVAGTTDTQYF.

The chain combines TRBV2 with TRBJ1-2; TRBD1 matches at 10 bases. The length of the CDR3 is 15 residues. The germline V gene encodes CDR1 SNHLY and CDR2 FYNNEI. V lost 6 bases and J lost 0; bases outside the gene matches: 4. CDR3 residues: CASSLGQGANYGYTF. The CDR3 nucleotides are TGTGCCAGCAGCCTAGGACAGGGGGCTAACTATGGCTACACCTTC.

The V and J genes are TRBV28 and TRBJ2-3; 11 bases map to TRBD2. The CDR3 is 16 amino acids. Germline CDR1 MDHEN, CDR2 SYDVKM. V gave up 4 bases and J gave up 5 bases; unmatched junction bases: 8. CDR3 sequence: CASSYPGTSGKDTQYF. In DNA, the CDR3 is TGTGCCAGCAGTTACCCCGGGACTAGCGGAAAAGATACGCAGTATTTT.

The V and J genes are TRBV10-3 and TRBJ2-5; 8 nucleotides line up with TRBD2. The ends lost 0 bases at V and 5 bases at J; junction bases unmatched: 8. The germline V gene encodes CDR1 ENHRY and CDR2 SYGVKD. This CDR3 has 16 residues. DNA for the CDR3: TGTGCCATCAGTGAGTCGGCCGAGACTAGCGTGGAGACCCAGTACTTC. It specifies CAISESAETSVETQYF.

The chain couples TRBV5-4 to TRBJ2-5, with TRBD2 matching 9 bases. The germline gives CDR1 SGHNT, CDR2 YYREEE (reference sequence). V shed 2 bases and J 5 bases; nucleotides not matched to a gene: 7. There are 15 residues in the CDR3. The CDR3 is CASSLLSGSDETQYF. For the CDR3, the DNA is TGTGCCAGCAGCTTACTTAGCGGGAGTGATGAGACCCAGTACTTC.

The V and J genes are TRBV15 and TRBJ1-1; TRBD1 is a possible D gene (5 bases). Trimming pared 0 bases from V and 0 bases from J, leaving 8 bases between. Per germline, CDR1 LNHNV and CDR2 YYDKDF (reference sequence). The CDR3 covers 15 residues. Here the CDR3 DNA reads TGTGCCACCAGCAGAGAAGGGGCAATGAACACTGAAGCTTTCTTT. This encodes CATSREGAMNTEAFF.

This rearrangement joins TRBV7-2 to TRBJ2-7; 12 bases line up with TRBD2. CDR3 length equals 15 residues. The germline gives CDR1 SGHTA, CDR2 FQGNSA. The J segment lost 3 bases and the V segment lost 3 bases, leaving 3 bases of the junction unmatched. Here the CDR3 reads CASSFGLAGNYEQYF. In DNA form, the CDR3 reads TGTGCCAGCAGCTTTGGACTAGCGGGGAACTACGAGCAGTACTTC.

The chain employs TRBV5-4 and TRBJ2-2; TRBD1 matches 8 bases. Germline V CDR1 and CDR2: SGHNT, YYREEE (reference sequence). CDR3 size: 15 residues. V lost 4 bases and J lost 7; bases outside the gene matches: 9. CDR3 amino acids: CASSKDRVVGGELFF. CDR3 coding DNA: TGTGCCAGCAGCAAGGACAGGGTGGTCGGCGGGGAGCTGTTTTTT.

The V gene is TRBV6-5, the J gene TRBJ2-5, with D unresolved. The CDR3 is made up of 14 amino acids. Germline CDR1 is MNHEY and CDR2 is SVGAGI. Trimming took off 2 bases at V and 6 bases at J, with 13 bases between the two ends. The CDR3 DNA is TGTGCCAGCAGTTACGATGAGAAATTGAAGACCCAGTACTTC. It encodes CASSYDEKLKTQYF.

This chain links TRBV5-1 with TRBJ1-5, with D unclear. The ends were cut back, 2 bases at V and 0 bases at J, with 3 bases in the middle. The CDR3 spans 13 residues. The germline gives CDR1 SGHRS, CDR2 YFSETQ. This chain's CDR3 is CASSLYSNQPQHF. The DNA of the CDR3 is TGCGCCAGCAGCTTATATAGCAATCAGCCCCAGCATTTT.

This rearrangement joins TRBV7-6 to TRBJ2-1; 8 nucleotides align to TRBD2. Germline assignment: CDR1 SGHVS and CDR2 FNYEAQ. The CDR3 is made up of 18 amino acids. Trimming took 0 bases from V and 6 from J; bases not matched to a gene: 13. For the CDR3, the DNA is TGTGCCAGCAGCTTAGCCGTACGGGAGGGCCTTAGAGGCAATGAGCAGTTCTTC. Translated, it gives CASSLAVREGLRGNEQFF.

The gene calls are TRBV28 and TRBJ2-3; TRBD2 is a possible D gene (5 bases). Germline V gene lookup returns CDR1 MDHEN and CDR2 SYDVKM. The CDR3 runs 17 residues. Trimming cost V 2 bases and J 1 base, with 16 bases left between them. The CDR3 coding sequence is TGTGCCAGCAGTTTAAGCGCGGCTAGCATCGGCACAGATACGCAGTATTTT. Translated, it gives CASSLSAASIGTDTQYF. The whole variable domain, filled in from reference TRBV28 and TRBJ2-3, reads DVKVTQSSRYLVKRTGEKVFLECVQDMDHENMFWYRQDPGLGLRLIYFSYDVKMKEKGDIPEGYSVSREKKERFSLILESASTNQTSMYLCASSLSAASIGTDTQYFGPGTRLTVL.

The chain joins TRBV27 to TRBJ2-3, with 11 bases that match TRBD2. CDR3 length: 18 residues. Germline CDR1 and CDR2: MNHEY and SMNVEV (reference sequence). V lost 7 bases and J lost 0; bases outside the gene matches: 12. DNA for the CDR3: TGTGCCAGCAAACCCCTAGCGGGAGGTCCTGGTAGCACAGATACGCAGTATTTT. Protein sequence: CASKPLAGGPGSTDTQYF.

The chain employs TRBV18 and TRBJ1-4, with D hard to call. The ends were cut back, 1 base at V and 5 bases at J, with 5 bases in the middle. CDR3 length equals 13 residues. The germline gives CDR1 KGHSH, CDR2 LQKENI. The CDR3 here is CASSPQHNEKLFF. In DNA form, the CDR3 reads TGTGCCAGCTCACCACAGCACAATGAAAAACTGTTTTTT. The full variable domain, its missing parts supplied by reference TRBV18 and TRBJ1-4, is NAGVMQNPRHLVRRRGQEARLRCSPMKGHSHVYWYRQLPEEGLKFMVYLQKENIIDESGMPKERFSAEFPKEGPSILRIQQVVRGDSAAYFCASSPQHNEKLFFGSGTQLSVL.

The chain couples TRBV4-3 to TRBJ1-1, with TRBD1 as a possible D gene (5 bases). CDR1 is LGHNA and CDR2 is YSLEER in the germline V gene. V lost 0 bases and J 1 base, leaving 9 bases between the germline ends. This CDR3 region has 15 residues. Written as DNA, the CDR3 is TGCGCCAGCAGCCAAGAATTTACAGGGAACACTGAAGCTTTCTTT. It encodes CASSQEFTGNTEAFF.

The CDR3 nucleotides read TGTGCCAGCAGCGCCCGGGACAGGGAGAATCAGCCCCAGCATTTT. It specifies CASSARDRENQPQHF. The J gene is TRBJ1-5, the V gene TRBV7-8; TRBD1 matches at 9 bases. The V segment lost 5 bases and the J segment 4 bases; nucleotides outside the gene matches: 6. The CDR3 runs 15 residues. Germline CDR1 SGHVS, CDR2 FQNEAQ.

This chain joins TRBV19 and TRBJ2-6, with TRBD1 as a possible D gene (6 bases). The V gene lost 5 bases and the J gene lost 0 bases, with 14 bases spanning the gap. CDR3 length: 17 amino acids. Germline V gives CDR1 LNHDA, CDR2 SQIVND (reference sequence). CDR3 nucleotides: TGTGCCAGTAGTCCCACAGGGACAATCTCTGGGGCCAACGTCCTGACTTTC. Its translation: CASSPTGTISGANVLTF.

The V gene is TRBV20-1, the J gene TRBJ2-5; tentative D call: TRBD2 (5 bases). Trimming cost V 5 bases and J 3 bases, with 7 bases left between them. CDR1 and CDR2 from the germline V gene are DFQATT and SNEGSKA (reference sequence). The CDR3 extends over 11 amino acids. CDR3 amino acids: CSALREETQYF. CDR3 nucleotides: TGCAGTGCTTTGCGGGAAGAGACCCAGTACTTC.

The chain combines TRBV5-8 with TRBJ2-1; 7 nucleotides align to TRBD1. V lost 4 bases and J lost 4; bases outside the gene matches: 20. The CDR3 is made up of 19 amino acids. Per the germline V gene, CDR1 is SGHTS and CDR2 is YDEGEE. The CDR3 region is CASSGRPKTRGQAYNEQFF. The CDR3 DNA sequence: TGTGCCAGCAGCGGGCGCCCGAAAACGAGAGGACAGGCATACAATGAGCAGTTCTTC.

The J gene is TRBJ2-1, the V gene TRBV7-3, with 10 bases aligning to TRBD1. This CDR3 region has 14 residues. The germline V gene encodes CDR1 SGHTA and CDR2 FQGTGA. Trimming cost V 5 bases and J 8 bases; bases outside gene matches: 6. The CDR3 nucleotides are TGTGCCAGCAGCCCCGGGACAGGGGTCGATGAGCAGTTCTTC. This encodes CASSPGTGVDEQFF.

The rearrangement links TRBV2 to TRBJ1-1, with D unresolved. This CDR3 is built from 15 residues. Looked up from germline, CDR1 is SNHLY and CDR2 is FYNNEI. V was pared by 1 base and J by 5 bases, with 14 bases between. CDR3 bases: TGTGCCAGCAGTGAAGTAGACGCCTGGAGGACTGAAGCTTTCTTT. It yields the protein CASSEVDAWRTEAFF.

The rearrangement joins TRBV18 to TRBJ2-1; TRBD2 matches at 10 bases. The length of the CDR3 is 14 residues. From germline, CDR1 is KGHSH and CDR2 LQKENI. V lost 3 bases and J lost 5; bases outside the gene matches: 1. CDR3 sequence reads: CASSPLAGDNEQFF. DNA for the CDR3: TGTGCCAGCTCACCGCTAGCGGGGGACAATGAGCAGTTCTTC.